This T cell receptor (beta chain) was observed in a study of blood T cell repertoires in COVID-19. Followed over time, Seattle patients had been enrolled while infection was active. This CDR3 spans 18 amino acids. V was pared by 4 bases and J by 1 base, with 9 bases of the junction left unmatched. Germline V CDR1 and CDR2: MDHEN, SYDVKM. Methods used by the authors: The assay estimated nucleated cells by amplifying reference gene primers. Repertoires were generated with immunoSEQ multiplex PCR, while TCRdb's copy carries only in-frame clones and drops some. V, J and clone size are taken as reported in that table, and D and trimming were inferred from the DNA itself. The sample gives about 48,000 clones, just over 85% of which show up once; about 2.8% is in the top ten.

This sequence originates from a woman of 80 years or more with COVID-19, enrolled during active disease. This rearrangement joins TRBV28 to TRBJ2-1; 11 bases agree with TRBD2. Sequencing was done on a sample of peripheral blood. This chain's CDR3 is CASSYTGLAVKSYNEQFF. In DNA form, the CDR3 reads TGTGCCAGCAGTTACACGGGACTAGCGGTTAAATCCTACAATGAGCAGTTCTTC.